This T cell receptor (beta chain) appears in the sequencing data of a study of human T cells and chemical hapten exposure. Study outcomes and limitations: After DPC sensitization, TCRs above 1 in 1000 frequency showed no change.

Time point defined: healthy volunteer bleed at 2 weeks. Whole blood that had not been fractionated was the source of extracted total RNA. This clonotype has a count of ten or more. The target antigen is unknown. Germline CDR1 is MDHEN and CDR2 is SYDVKM. The CDR3 extends over 12 amino acids. V lost 6 bases and J 7 bases, leaving 10 bases between the germline ends. During construction of the library, unique molecular identifiers were attached to individual cDNA molecules for quantitative, reproducible TCR counting. TCRdb analysed the RACE reads with MiXCR anew, one entry per CDR3 protein. The sample consists of approximately 44,000 distinct CDR3 sequences, roughly 4.2% of them appearing once.

The chain couples TRBV28 to TRBJ1-5; no firm D call. The receptor was derived from a human donor in good health. Some clones in this sample may be carry-over from other donors' samples. The sample taken for sequencing was whole blood. In nucleotides, the CDR3 is TGTGCCAGCAGGGAGGCTCGACAGCCCCAGCATTTT. Its translation is CASREARQPQHF.